The 14 T cell receptor beta chains presented below share a single source sample, sequenced in a study of neurological immune-mediated disorders. A single record per CDR3 protein comes from TCRdb applying MiXCR to the 5' RACE reads. The data show 53,000 or so distinct CDR3 sequences, more than 9.5% seen once. Input material: PBMCs. These receptor sequences come from an older woman with HTLV-1-associated myelopathy (HAM/TSP).

This clonotype was recorded many times. V is TRBV12-3 or TRBV12-4 and J is TRBJ2-1; TRBD2 matches 7 bases. The CDR3 is made up of 15 amino acids. The V segment lost 3 bases and the J segment 9 bases; nucleotides outside the gene matches: 11. CDR3 sequence: CASSFSPGLNPEQFF. The CDR3 DNA sequence: TGTGCCAGCAGTTTCTCCCCGGGACTAAACCCTGAGCAGTTCTTC.

A few counts support this clonotype. The chain employs TRBV6-5 and TRBJ2-2, with TRBD2 matching 15 bases. The CDR3 extends over 18 amino acids. Looked up from germline, CDR1 is MNHEY and CDR2 is SVGAGI. Losses at the gene ends were 2 bases for V and 1 base for J; bases not matched to a gene: 2. The CDR3 region has the DNA TGTGCCAGCAGTTACCAGGGACTAGCGGGAGGGAACACCGGGGAGCTGTTTTTT. Amino acid sequence: CASSYQGLAGGNTGELFF.

This clonotype was seen at least ten times. CDR3 loop: CASSLTRVSGTDTQYF. The CDR3 DNA sequence: TGTGCCAGCAGCTTAACTCGCGTTAGCGGAACAGATACGCAGTATTTT. The J gene is TRBJ2-3, the V gene TRBV11-2; D is perhaps TRBD2 (6 bases). Per germline, CDR1 SGHAT and CDR2 FQNNGV. V lost 2 bases to trimming and J lost 3 bases, with 15 bases between them. This CDR3 has 16 residues.

In this sample, this clonotype turned up many times. V and J are TRBV28 and TRBJ2-1, with D possibly matching TRBD2 (6 bases). This CDR3 spans 15 amino acids. V dropped 6 bases and J dropped 5 bases, with 17 bases sitting between them. In germline, CDR1 is MDHEN, CDR2 SYDVKM. The CDR3 DNA reads TGTGCCAGCAGCGTGGTTCGACTAGGGAACAATGAGCAGTTCTTC. Translation: CASSVVRLGNNEQFF.

This clonotype was picked up many times. The rearrangement joins TRBV5-1 to TRBJ2-2; TRBD1 matches at 7 bases. The CDR3 spans 17 residues. Germline V lookup: CDR1 SGHRS, CDR2 YFSETQ. V shed 1 base, J shed 0 bases, and the junction held 6 bases outside the gene matches. CDR3 region: CASSLRPQGANTGELFF. CDR3 nucleotides: TGCGCCAGCAGCTTGCGACCCCAGGGGGCGAACACCGGGGAGCTGTTTTTT.

This clonotype occurred many times. The chain carries TRBV5-1 and TRBJ1-1; D uncertain. V lost 0 bases, J lost 2 bases, and 11 bases lay in between. Germline V gene lookup returns CDR1 SGHRS and CDR2 YFSETQ. The CDR3 is 15 amino acids. CDR3 residues: CASSLGYRINTEAFF. DNA for the CDR3: TGCGCCAGCAGCTTGGGTTATAGGATTAACACTGAAGCTTTCTTT.

Ten or more counts support this clonotype. This chain links TRBV7-9 with TRBJ2-5; D unresolved. Germline loops: CDR1 SEHNR, CDR2 FQNEAQ (reference sequence). The V and J ends lost 2 bases and 2 bases respectively, with 9 bases between them. This CDR3 comprises 14 residues. CDR3 amino acids: CASSLRAGQETQYF. CDR3 bases: TGTGCCAGCAGCTTACGGGCCGGGCAAGAGACCCAGTACTTC. The full variable domain, rest sourced from reference TRBV7-9 and TRBJ2-5, is DTGVSQNPRHKITKRGQNVTFRCDPISEHNRLYWYRQTLGQGPEFLTYFQNEAQLEKSRLLSDRFSAERPKGSFSTLEIQRTEQGDSAMYLCASSLRAGQETQYFGPGTRLLVL.

This rearrangement joins TRBV5-1 to TRBJ2-4, with 7 bases aligning to TRBD2. Germline lookup yields CDR1 SGHRS and CDR2 YFSETQ. V was clipped by 0 bases and J by 1 base; unmatched bases: 7. The CDR3 runs to 17 residues. The CDR3: CASSLEGTGGAKNIQYF. CDR3 bases: TGCGCCAGCAGCTTGGAAGGTACGGGAGGCGCCAAAAACATTCAGTACTTC.

This clonotype was counted ten times or more. This chain uses TRBV20-1 with TRBJ1-1, with D hard to call. The CDR3 loop spans 14 amino acids. Per the germline V gene, CDR1 is DFQATT and CDR2 is SNEGSKA (reference sequence). Trimming stripped 0 bases from V and 5 bases from J, with 13 bases between. The CDR3 protein is CSARDTSQGTEAFF. CDR3 coding DNA: TGCAGTGCTAGAGATACTTCGCAAGGGACTGAAGCTTTCTTT.

The chain has TRBV10-2 and TRBJ2-2; perhaps TRBD1 as D (6 bases). Trimming took off 7 bases at V and 0 bases at J, with 9 bases between the two ends. Germline values: CDR1 WSHSY, CDR2 SAAADI. This CDR3 region has 14 residues. CDR3 in DNA: TGCGCCAGCACCTCAGGGGCGAACACCGGGGAGCTGTTTTTT. This encodes CASTSGANTGELFF.

This clonotype was seen at least ten times. The CDR3 loop is CSVEMEGGQGPYGYTF. DNA of the CDR3: TGCAGCGTTGAAATGGAAGGGGGACAGGGGCCCTATGGCTACACCTTC. The V call is TRBV29-1, the J call TRBJ1-2, with 10 bases matching TRBD1. CDR3 length: 16 amino acids. V lost 2 bases to trimming and J lost 4 bases; unmatched junction nucleotides: 10. Germline lookup yields CDR1 SQVTM and CDR2 ANQGSEA.

This chain links TRBV29-1 with TRBJ1-2; D possibly corresponds to TRBD1 (5 bases). The V gene's germline CDR1 is SQVTM and CDR2 ANQGSEA. V was pared by 6 bases and J by 8 bases, with 16 bases between. CDR3 size: 12 residues. The CDR3 protein is CSVGAQGVGYTF. CDR3 in DNA: TGCAGCGTCGGGGCGCAAGGGGTGGGCTACACCTTC.

The chain's CDR3 is CASSSRQGTDTQYF. The CDR3 nucleotides are TGTGCCAGCAGCTCGAGACAGGGAACAGATACGCAGTATTTT. The rearrangement joins TRBV7-2 to TRBJ2-3, with TRBD1 matching 7 bases. V trimming: 4 bases; J trimming: 3 bases; junction bases outside the gene matches: 4. The CDR3 length is 14 residues. Germline assignment: CDR1 SGHTA and CDR2 FQGNSA.

This clonotype has a count of ten or more. The genes are TRBV7-2 and TRBJ1-1, with TRBD1 matching 8 bases. CDR3 size: 14 residues. The V gene end was trimmed by 5 bases and the J gene end by 0 bases; junction bases not matched to a gene: 2. The germline gives CDR1 SGHTA, CDR2 FQGNSA. The CDR3 DNA is TGTGCCAGCAGCCCACAGGGGGTGAACACTGAAGCTTTCTTT. Amino acid sequence: CASSPQGVNTEAFF.